The rows below give T cell receptor beta chains drawn from one sample of a study of shared clonotypes between healthy human individuals. The assay was immunoSEQ multiplex PCR, and TCRdb's table has in-frame clones only and misses some. Counted here are 850,000 to 1,200,000 clones, under 80% occurring once; the ten biggest clones make up roughly 1.5%. The sample taken for sequencing was memory CD4+ T cells sorted from blood. The receptors originated from a man aged 18-30 years in good health. The conserved cysteine and the conserved F or W are not part of the CDR3 here. Each record gives: J gene, CDR3 length, V gene, CDR3 protein.

TRBJ2-7,15,TRBV5-1,ASSQGAERLASYEQY
TRBJ1-4,14,TRBV11-2,ASSLDRGGTNEKLF
TRBJ2-3,14,TRBV5-4,ASSFRLAGGVDTQY
TRBJ2-3,14,TRBV10-1,ASSDGTSGPPHTQY
TRBJ2-1,13,TRBV7-9,ASSPPAFSYNEQF
TRBJ2-2,13,TRBV6-1,ASSEGTRNTGELF
TRBJ2-7,12,TRBV5-1,ASSFGGVVYEQY
TRBJ2-5,13,TRBV5-1,ASSLDPGRQETQY
TRBJ2-2,15,TRBV10-3,AISGRSRHGDTGELF
TRBJ2-7,12,TRBV18,ASSSKGGIDEQY
TRBJ2-5,13,TRBV11-2,ASSLDLGIVGTQY
TRBJ2-7,13,TRBV6-1,ASSERQVNSYEQY
TRBJ2-7,12,TRBV5-1,ASSSATGSNEQY
TRBJ1-5,11,TRBV6-1,ATDRGWNQPQH
TRBJ2-7,13,TRBV7-9,ASTLVGTKSYEQY
TRBJ1-1,13,TRBV9,ASSVVGTENTEAF
TRBJ1-6,12,TRBV11-2,ASSFLVDNSPLH
TRBJ2-1,12,TRBV5-8,ASIWEGPYNEQF
TRBJ1-1,11,TRBV7-7,ASSFGRNTEAF
TRBJ2-2,12,TRBV11-2,ASSPARGVGELF
TRBJ1-4,12,TRBV7-9,ASSFGGNNEKLF
TRBJ2-7,13,TRBV5-1,ASSLGLAGSYEQY
TRBJ2-7,13,TRBV25-1,ASSPFRQGVSEQY
TRBJ1-3,11,TRBV14,ASSGGSGNTIY
TRBJ2-1,14,TRBV1,TSSHIAGGHKNEQF
TRBJ2-5,14,TRBV7-2,ASSLGTSVSQETQY
TRBJ1-1,10,TRBV29-1,SARTENTEAF
TRBJ2-2,13,TRBV9,ASSSRLAGGGELF
TRBJ2-7,14,TRBV19,ASSLMSGTGPYEQY
TRBJ2-5,11,TRBV29-1,SVEGQGDKTQY
TRBJ2-5,10,TRBV18,ASSPNRETQY
TRBJ2-1,11,TRBV6-1,ASISGTDNEQF
TRBJ1-2,13,TRBV6-5,ASSYSRDSPSGYT
TRBJ2-3,10,TRBV4-1,ASSPRWDTQY
TRBJ2-4,10,TRBV27,ASGIAKNIQY
TRBJ1-1,13,TRBV6-6,ASSYSFVGNTEAF
TRBJ2-3,15,TRBV10-1,ASSESSRGRVADTQY
TRBJ2-1,14,TRBV21-1,ASSGRASGSQNEQF
TRBJ1-2,10,TRBV30,AWSAAGDGYT
TRBJ2-1,13,TRBV6-5,ASSRTSGGYNEQF
TRBJ2-5,11,TRBV7-6,ASSTVLQETQY
TRBJ2-3,12,TRBV6-6,ASLLARITDTQY
TRBJ1-5,11,TRBV7-9,ASSLDLHQPQH
TRBJ2-3,13,TRBV11-2,ASSYGTGVTDTQY
TRBJ2-3,14,TRBV5-4,ASRILAAPGTDTQY
TRBJ2-3,9,TRBV30,AWSAADTQY
TRBJ2-2,14,TRBV18,ASSAAISANTGELF
TRBJ2-7,11,TRBV7-2,ASSLERNYEQY
TRBJ1-5,12,TRBV28,ATRQGRGNQPQH
TRBJ1-3,12,TRBV14,ASSRGLWGNTIY
TRBJ1-1,12,TRBV19,ASSTDSGVAEAF
TRBJ2-7,13,TRBV4-3,ASSQTATGVNEQY
TRBJ1-5,13,TRBV9,ASSETGHLNQPQH
TRBJ2-5,14,TRBV19,ASSITSGGPMETQY